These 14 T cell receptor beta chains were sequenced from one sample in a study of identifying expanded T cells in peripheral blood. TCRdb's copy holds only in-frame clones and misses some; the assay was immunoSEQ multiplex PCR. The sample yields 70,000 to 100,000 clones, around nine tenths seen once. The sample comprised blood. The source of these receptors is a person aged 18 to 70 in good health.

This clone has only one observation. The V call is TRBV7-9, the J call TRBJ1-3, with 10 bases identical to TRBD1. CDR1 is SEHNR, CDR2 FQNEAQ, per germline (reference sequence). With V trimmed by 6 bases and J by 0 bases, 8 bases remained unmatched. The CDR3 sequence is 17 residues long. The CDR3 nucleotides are TGTGCCAGCAGTCTCCGGGACAGGGGTACCTCTGGAAACACCATATATTTT. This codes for CASSLRDRGTSGNTIYF.

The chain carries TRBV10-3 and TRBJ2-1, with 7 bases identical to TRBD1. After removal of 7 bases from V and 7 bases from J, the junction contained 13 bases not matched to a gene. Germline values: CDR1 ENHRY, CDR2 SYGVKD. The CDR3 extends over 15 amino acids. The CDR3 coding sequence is TGTGCCATCACCCCAGGATTAGACAGGGTAAATGAGCAGTTCTTC. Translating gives CAITPGLDRVNEQFF.

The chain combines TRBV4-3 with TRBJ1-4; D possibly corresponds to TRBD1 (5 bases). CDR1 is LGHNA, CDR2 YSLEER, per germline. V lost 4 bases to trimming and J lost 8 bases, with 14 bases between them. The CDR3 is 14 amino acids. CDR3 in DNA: TGCGCCAGCAGCCCTACAGGAAGAGGCGAAAAACTGTTTTTT. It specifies CASSPTGRGEKLFF.

CDR3: CASSDGASNQPQHF. CDR3 DNA: TGTGCCAGCAGTGACGGCGCCAGCAATCAGCCCCAGCATTTT. This sequence joins TRBV6-4 and TRBJ1-5; D gene uncertain. CDR3 size: 14 residues. CDR1 is MRHNA and CDR2 is SNTAGT in the germline V gene. V was cut by 2 bases and J by 1 base, with 6 bases left in between.

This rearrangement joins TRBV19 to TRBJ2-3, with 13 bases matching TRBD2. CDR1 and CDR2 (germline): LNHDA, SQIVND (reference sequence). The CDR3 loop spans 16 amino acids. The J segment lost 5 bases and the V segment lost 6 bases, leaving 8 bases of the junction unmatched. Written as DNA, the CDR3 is TGTGCCAGTAGGCCATGGACTAGCGGGAGTAAAGATACGCAGTATTTT. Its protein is CASRPWTSGSKDTQYF.

CDR3 amino acids: CASSFGTGDGYTF. The CDR3 DNA reads TGTGCCAGCAGCTTCGGGACAGGGGATGGCTACACCTTC. The chain links TRBV5-4 to TRBJ1-2; TRBD1 aligns across 10 bases. The CDR3 sequence is 13 residues long. Germline CDR1 is SGHNT and CDR2 is YYREEE (reference sequence). With 2 bases clipped from V and 6 bases from J, the junction kept 1 base outside the gene matches.

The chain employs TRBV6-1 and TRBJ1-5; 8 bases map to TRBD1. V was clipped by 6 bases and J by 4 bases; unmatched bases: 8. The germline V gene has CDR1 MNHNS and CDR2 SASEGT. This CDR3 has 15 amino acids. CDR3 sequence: CASSDFGTGNQPQHF. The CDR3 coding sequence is TGTGCCAGCAGCGACTTCGGGACAGGTAATCAGCCCCAGCATTTT.

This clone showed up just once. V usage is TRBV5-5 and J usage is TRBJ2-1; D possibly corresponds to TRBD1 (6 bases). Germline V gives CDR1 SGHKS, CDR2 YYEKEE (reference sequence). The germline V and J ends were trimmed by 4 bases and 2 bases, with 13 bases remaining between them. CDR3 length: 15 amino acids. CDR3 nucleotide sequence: TGTGCCAGCAGCCAAACAGCAGGGGCCTACAATGAGCAGTTCTTC. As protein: CASSQTAGAYNEQFF.

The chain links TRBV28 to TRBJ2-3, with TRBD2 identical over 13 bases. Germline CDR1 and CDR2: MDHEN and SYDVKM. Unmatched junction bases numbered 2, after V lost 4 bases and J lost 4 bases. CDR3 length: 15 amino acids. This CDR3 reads CASSSLAGGPDTQYF. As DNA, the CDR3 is TGTGCCAGCAGTTCACTAGCGGGGGGGCCAGATACGCAGTATTTT. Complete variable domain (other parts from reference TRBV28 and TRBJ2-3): DVKVTQSSRYLVKRTGEKVFLECVQDMDHENMFWYRQDPGLGLRLIYFSYDVKMKEKGDIPEGYSVSREKKERFSLILESASTNQTSMYLCASSSLAGGPDTQYFGPGTRLTVL.

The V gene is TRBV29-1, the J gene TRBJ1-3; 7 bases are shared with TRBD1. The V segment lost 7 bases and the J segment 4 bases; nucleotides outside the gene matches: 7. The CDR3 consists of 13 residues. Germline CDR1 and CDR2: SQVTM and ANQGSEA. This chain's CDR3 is CSASGGSGNTIYF. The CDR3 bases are TGCAGCGCCTCAGGGGGATCAGGAAACACCATATATTTT.

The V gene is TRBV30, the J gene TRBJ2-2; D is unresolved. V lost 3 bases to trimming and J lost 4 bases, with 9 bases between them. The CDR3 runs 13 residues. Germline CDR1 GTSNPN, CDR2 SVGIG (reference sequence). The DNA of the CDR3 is TGTGCCTGGAGAAGGCCTGGCACCGGGGAGCTGTTTTTT. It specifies CAWRRPGTGELFF.

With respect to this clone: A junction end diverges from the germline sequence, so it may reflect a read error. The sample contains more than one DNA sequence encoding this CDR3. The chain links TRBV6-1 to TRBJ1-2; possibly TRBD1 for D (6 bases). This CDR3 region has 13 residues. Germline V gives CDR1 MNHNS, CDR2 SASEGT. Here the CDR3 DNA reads TGTGCCAGCAGTAGACAGGCGAACTATGGCTACACCTTT. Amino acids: CASSRQANYGYTF.

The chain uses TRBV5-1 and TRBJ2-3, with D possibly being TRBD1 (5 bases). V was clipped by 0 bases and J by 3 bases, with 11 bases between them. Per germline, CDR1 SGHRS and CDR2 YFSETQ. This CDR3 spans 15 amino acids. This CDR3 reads CASSLATPGTDTQYF. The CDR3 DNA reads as TGCGCCAGCAGCTTGGCCACCCCAGGGACAGATACGCAGTATTTT.

CDR3 loop: CAISESRNQQFF. CDR3 nucleotides: TGTGCCATCAGTGAGTCTCGGAACCAGCAGTTCTTC. J is TRBJ2-1 and V is TRBV10-3; D gene ambiguous. Trimming left V 0 bases short and J 11 bases short, with 8 bases between. Germline CDR1 is ENHRY and CDR2 is SYGVKD. CDR3 length equals 12 residues.